Detailed here is one T cell receptor (beta chain). This sample stems from a study of technical replicates of blood from a few donors. Sequencing used immunoSEQ multiplex PCR; TCRdb keeps in-frame clones, though not all of them. The table records approximately 65,000 clones, more than 75% of them present only once. Germline V gene lookup returns CDR1 KGHSH and CDR2 LQKENI. V shed 2 bases and J shed 0 bases, with 8 bases lying between them. CDR3 length: 15 residues. The specimen was PBMCs. The sequence came from a human donor in good health. Some clones in this sample may be carry-over from other donors' samples. The chain recombines TRBV18 with TRBJ2-1; D gene ambiguous. The CDR3 sequence is CASSPVSSSYNEQFF. CDR3 bases: TGTGCCAGCTCACCAGTTTCTAGCTCCTACAATGAGCAGTTCTTC.